Listed below are T cell receptor beta chains from one sample, sequenced in a study of T cell repertoires in cytomegalovirus infection. TCRdb re-analysed the reads in MiXCR, keeping a single row per CDR3 protein. The sample yields some 180,000 distinct CDR3 sequences, more than 9% seen once. Sequencing was carried out using PBMCs. The receptors originated from a human donor in good health (CMV status not recorded). Some clones in this sample may be carry-over from other donors' samples. CDR3s include the opening cysteine and the closing phenylalanine or tryptophan. The order of the fields is V gene, clone size, D gene, CDR3 protein. The D gene is left open where the match is weak. A clone size is listed for some rows: how often the clone was seen (once, few, many), or a class if it is expanded.

TRBV6-2/TRBV6-3,many,TRBD2,CASGERTSVSYEQYF
TRBV5-6,many,-,CASSAARGTNTGELFF
TRBV12-3/TRBV12-4,few,-,CASNRINTEAFF
TRBV28,many,-,CASSLRVWNSPLHF
TRBV7-9,few,TRBD2,CASSPSGGGNNEQFF
TRBV7-2,-,-,CASSLGGHIAGTELFF
TRBV7-2,many,-,CASSTQGRGTEAFF
TRBV5-6,few,-,CASSLEVGGTDTQYF
TRBV19,many,TRBD1,CASSLSTPGQGNQPQHF
TRBV28,many,-,CASSLRVYGPMLAKNIQYF
TRBV14,many,-,CASSPNRIGPTSGYGYTF
TRBV4-3,many,-,CASSQESGPHYEQYF
TRBV7-2,many,-,CASTPLDTSNYGYTF